The source of this T cell receptor beta chain is a study of T cell responses to AZD1222 COVID-19 vaccine. Broader study findings: Donors in the cohort were predominantly white British and more often female, and clonal diversity was possibly underestimated. Spike-specific TCR breadth rose after two AZD1222 doses, and depth rose as well.

Germline CDR1 MNHEY, CDR2 SMNVEV (reference sequence). Trimming removed 10 bases at V and 1 base at J, with 29 bases between. The CDR3 has 20 amino acids. Profiling relied on immunoSEQ multiplex PCR, and the TCRdb table lists in-frame clones only, not all of them. The sample has 150,000 or so clones; roughly 90% are singletons. As concerns this clone: Its antigen remains unknown.

Sequences were derived from peripheral blood, sampled 28 days after the second AZD1222 dose. The clonotype originates from an adult who received the AZD1222 COVID-19 vaccine. The V and J genes are TRBV27 and TRBJ2-6; the D gene is possibly TRBD2 (7 bases). CDR3 region: CATLPWGGSTLGSGANVLTF. CDR3 coding DNA: TGTGCCACCCTCCCGTGGGGGGGCTCCACTCTGGGTTCTGGGGCCAACGTCCTGACTTTC.